What follows are 5 T cell receptor beta chains derived from one specimen sequenced in a study of sequential checkpoint blockade in melanoma. Generated by immunoSEQ multiplex PCR, the TCRdb table keeps only in-frame clones and is missing some. The sample holds about 15,000 clones; approximately 80% are singletons and the top ten take over 25%. Specified treatment: randomized to nivolumab then ipilimumab (arm A) or the reverse (arm B). The sample was CD8+ T cells sorted from blood (inferred from file names), taken from a patient given nivolumab and ipilimumab in sequence. Source of these receptors: a human donor with melanoma.

Here the CDR3 DNA reads TGTGCCAGCAGCGGAGCCCGGGGGTACGAGCAGTACTTC. This gives the protein CASSGARGYEQYF. The V gene is TRBV6-1, the J gene TRBJ2-7, with D possibly being TRBD2 (6 bases). The V end was cut by 6 bases, the J end by 4 bases, with 13 bases between. Germline V CDR1 and CDR2: MNHNS, SASEGT. The CDR3 runs to 13 residues.

The table lists this clone with a count of one. V usage is TRBV4-1 and J usage is TRBJ1-1; 7 bases agree with TRBD1. V shed 3 bases, J shed 7 bases, and the junction held 11 bases outside the gene matches. The CDR3 is 15 residues long. The V gene's germline CDR1 is MGHRA and CDR2 YSYEKL. The CDR3 DNA follows: TGCGCCAGCAGCCAGGAACAGGGGAGAGGGATTGAAGCTTTCTTT. Translated: CASSQEQGRGIEAFF.

This chain's CDR3 is CATSNGGQEVSEQYF. The CDR3 nucleotides read TGTGCCACCAGCAATGGGGGACAGGAGGTCAGCGAGCAGTACTTC. The chain joins TRBV15 to TRBJ2-5, with 8 bases that match TRBD1. The J call may be in error: the DNA end matches TRBJ2-7 better. Germline CDR1 and CDR2: LNHNV and YYDKDF (reference sequence). The CDR3 contains 15 residues.

This chain links TRBV6-5 with TRBJ1-1; no reliable D call. Germline lookup yields CDR1 MNHEY and CDR2 SVGAGI. V lost 2 bases to trimming and J lost 4 bases, with 8 bases between them. This CDR3 region has 13 residues. The DNA of the CDR3 is TGTGCCAGCAGTTACCTCGGGTTCACTGAAGCTTTCTTT. It yields the protein CASSYLGFTEAFF.

The chain links TRBV29-1 to TRBJ2-3, with 10 bases fitting TRBD1. This CDR3 is built from 13 residues. Germline loops: CDR1 SQVTM, CDR2 ANQGSEA. The junction had 3 bases not matched to a gene; V was cut back by 3 bases and J by 6 bases. The DNA for the CDR3 is TGCAGCGTTGAGGGGACAGGGGTGGATACGCAGTATTTT. Translation gives CSVEGTGVDTQYF.